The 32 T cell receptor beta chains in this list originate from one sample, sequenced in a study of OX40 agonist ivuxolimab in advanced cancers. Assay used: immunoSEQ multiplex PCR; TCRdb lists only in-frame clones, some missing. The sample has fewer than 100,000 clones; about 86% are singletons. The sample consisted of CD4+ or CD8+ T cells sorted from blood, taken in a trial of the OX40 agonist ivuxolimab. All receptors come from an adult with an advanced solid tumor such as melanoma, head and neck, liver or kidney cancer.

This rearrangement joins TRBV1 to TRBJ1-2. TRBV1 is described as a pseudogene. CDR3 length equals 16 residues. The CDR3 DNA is TGCACCAGCAGTCAAGACTGTTTGCGAAAGACCTATGGCTACACCTTC. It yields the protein CTSSQDCLRKTYGYTF.

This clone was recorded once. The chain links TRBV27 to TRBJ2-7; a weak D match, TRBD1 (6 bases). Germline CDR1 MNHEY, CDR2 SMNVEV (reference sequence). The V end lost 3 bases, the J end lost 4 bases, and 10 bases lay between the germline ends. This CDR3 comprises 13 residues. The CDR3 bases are TGTGCCAGCAGTTTGCAGGGGTCATACGAGCAGTACTTC. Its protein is CASSLQGSYEQYF.

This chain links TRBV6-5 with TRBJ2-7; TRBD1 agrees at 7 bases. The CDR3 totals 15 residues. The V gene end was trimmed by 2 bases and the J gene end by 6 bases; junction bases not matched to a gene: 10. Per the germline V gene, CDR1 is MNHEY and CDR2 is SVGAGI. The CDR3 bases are TGTGCCAGCAGTTACGGACAGGCCCAGGTCGGCGAGCAGTACTTC. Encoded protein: CASSYGQAQVGEQYF.

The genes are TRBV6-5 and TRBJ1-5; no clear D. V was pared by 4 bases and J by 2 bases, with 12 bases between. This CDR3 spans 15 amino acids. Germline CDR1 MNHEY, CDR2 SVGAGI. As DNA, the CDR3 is TGTGCCAGCAGTTCCCGGGAGAGGGGCAATCAGCCCCAGCATTTT. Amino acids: CASSSRERGNQPQHF.

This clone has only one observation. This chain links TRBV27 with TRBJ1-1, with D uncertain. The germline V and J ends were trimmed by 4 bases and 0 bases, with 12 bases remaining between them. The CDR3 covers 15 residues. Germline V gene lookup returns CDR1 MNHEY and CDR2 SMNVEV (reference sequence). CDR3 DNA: TGTGCCAGCAGTTCCGGGGAAGGGCTGAACACTGAAGCTTTCTTT. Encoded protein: CASSSGEGLNTEAFF.

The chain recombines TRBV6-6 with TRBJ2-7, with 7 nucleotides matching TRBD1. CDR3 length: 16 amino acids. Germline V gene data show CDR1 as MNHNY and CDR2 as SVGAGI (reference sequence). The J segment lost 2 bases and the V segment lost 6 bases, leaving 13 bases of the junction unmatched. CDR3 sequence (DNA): TGTGCCAGCAGGTCCCTTGACAGGGCGCAAACCTACGAGCAGTACTTC. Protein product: CASRSLDRAQTYEQYF.

CDR3 protein: CASSYRGTEDGYTF. Here the CDR3 DNA reads TGTGCCAGCAGCTACCGGGGGACAGAAGACGGCTACACCTTC. V usage is TRBV7-9 and J usage is TRBJ1-2; 7 nucleotides match TRBD1. The CDR3 extends over 14 amino acids. The germline V gene has CDR1 SEHNR and CDR2 FQNEAQ (reference sequence). J lost 8 bases, V lost 4 bases, and 10 bases had no gene match. Full variable domain (missing parts from reference TRBV7-9 and TRBJ1-2): DTGVSQNPRHKITKRGQNVTFRCDPISEHNRLYWYRQTLGQGPEFLTYFQNEAQLEKSRLLSDRFSAERPKGSFSTLEIQRTEQGDSAMYLCASSYRGTEDGYTFGSGTRLTVV.

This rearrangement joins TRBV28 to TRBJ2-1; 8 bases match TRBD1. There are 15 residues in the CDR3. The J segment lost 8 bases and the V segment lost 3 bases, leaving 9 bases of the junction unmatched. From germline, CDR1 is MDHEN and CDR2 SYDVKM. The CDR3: CASSFRGAGGDEQFF. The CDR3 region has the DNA TGTGCCAGCAGTTTTAGGGGGGCAGGGGGCGATGAGCAGTTCTTC.

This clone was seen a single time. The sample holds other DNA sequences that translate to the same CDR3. The CDR3 DNA sequence: TGTGCCAGCAGCTTTGGACAGGCCTACGAGCAGTACTTC. Translating gives CASSFGQAYEQYF. V is TRBV7-9 and J is TRBJ2-7; TRBD1 matches 7 bases. The germline gives CDR1 SEHNR, CDR2 FQNEAQ (reference sequence). Germline trimming cut 3 bases from V and 2 bases from J; bases unmatched to any gene: 1. The CDR3 is 13 residues long.

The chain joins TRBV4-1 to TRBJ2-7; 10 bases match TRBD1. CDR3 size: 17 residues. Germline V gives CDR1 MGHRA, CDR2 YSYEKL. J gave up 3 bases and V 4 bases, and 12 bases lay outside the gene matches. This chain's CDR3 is CASSPEYTGQGFYEQYF. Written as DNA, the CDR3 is TGCGCCAGCAGCCCAGAATATACGGGACAGGGGTTCTACGAGCAGTACTTC.

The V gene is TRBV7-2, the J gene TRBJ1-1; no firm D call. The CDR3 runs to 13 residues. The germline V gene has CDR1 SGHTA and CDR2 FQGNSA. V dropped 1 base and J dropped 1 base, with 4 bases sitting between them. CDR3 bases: TGTGCCAGCAGCTTAGGGCGGAACACTGAAGCTTTCTTT. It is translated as CASSLGRNTEAFF.

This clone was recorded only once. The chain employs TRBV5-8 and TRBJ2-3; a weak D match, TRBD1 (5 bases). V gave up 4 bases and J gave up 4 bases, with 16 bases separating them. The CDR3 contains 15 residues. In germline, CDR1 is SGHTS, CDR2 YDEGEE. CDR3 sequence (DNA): TGTGCCAGCAGCCAGCCAGGGCAGGGATCAGATACGCAGTATTTT. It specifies CASSQPGQGSDTQYF.

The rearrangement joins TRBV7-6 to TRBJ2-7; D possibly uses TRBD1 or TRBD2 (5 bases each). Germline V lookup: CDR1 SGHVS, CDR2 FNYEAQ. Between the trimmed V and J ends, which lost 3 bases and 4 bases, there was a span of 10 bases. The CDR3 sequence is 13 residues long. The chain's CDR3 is CASSFSGGYEQYF. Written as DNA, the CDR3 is TGTGCCAGCAGCTTCTCTGGGGGTTACGAGCAGTACTTC.

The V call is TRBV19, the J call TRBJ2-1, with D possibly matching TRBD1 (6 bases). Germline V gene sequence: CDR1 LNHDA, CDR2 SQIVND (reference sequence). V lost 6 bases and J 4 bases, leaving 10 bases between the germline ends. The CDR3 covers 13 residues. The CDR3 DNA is TGTGCCAGTAGAGGGGACATATACAATGAGCAGTTCTTC. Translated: CASRGDIYNEQFF.

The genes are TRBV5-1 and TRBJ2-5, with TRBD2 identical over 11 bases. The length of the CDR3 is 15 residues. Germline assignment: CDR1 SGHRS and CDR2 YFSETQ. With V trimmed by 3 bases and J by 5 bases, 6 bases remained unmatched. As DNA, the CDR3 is TGCGCCAGCAGCTCGACTAGCGGGGCGAGGGAGACCCAGTACTTC. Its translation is CASSSTSGARETQYF.

CDR3 amino acids: CASSSPHRGVYEQYF. CDR3 in DNA: TGTGCCAGCAGCTCACCTCACAGGGGTGTCTACGAGCAGTACTTC. V is TRBV7-8 and J is TRBJ2-7; 7 bases match TRBD1. Germline CDR1 SGHVS, CDR2 FQNEAQ. This CDR3 comprises 15 residues. With 4 bases clipped from V and 3 bases from J, the junction kept 9 bases outside the gene matches.

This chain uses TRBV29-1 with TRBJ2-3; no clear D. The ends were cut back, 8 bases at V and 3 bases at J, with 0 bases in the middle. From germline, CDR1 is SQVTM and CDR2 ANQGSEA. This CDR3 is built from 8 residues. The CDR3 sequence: CSTDTQYF. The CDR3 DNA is TGCAGCACAGATACGCAGTATTTT.

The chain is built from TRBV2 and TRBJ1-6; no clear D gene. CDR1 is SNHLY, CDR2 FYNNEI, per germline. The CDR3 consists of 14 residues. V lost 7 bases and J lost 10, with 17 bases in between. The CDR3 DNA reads TGTGCCAGCACCCCCGGGGAGGGAAAGTCACCCCTCCACTTT. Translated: CASTPGEGKSPLHF. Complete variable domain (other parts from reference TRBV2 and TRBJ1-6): EPEVTQTPSHQVTQMGQEVILRCVPISNHLYFYWYRQILGQKVEFLVSFYNNEISEKSEIFDDQFSVERPDGSNFTLKIRSTKLEDSAMYFCASTPGEGKSPLHFGNGTRLTVT.

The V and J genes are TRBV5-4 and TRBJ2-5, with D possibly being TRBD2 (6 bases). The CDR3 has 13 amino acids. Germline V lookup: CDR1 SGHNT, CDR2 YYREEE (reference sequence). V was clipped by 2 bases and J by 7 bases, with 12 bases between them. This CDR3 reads CASSLWGVGTQYF. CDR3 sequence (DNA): TGTGCCAGCAGCTTATGGGGGGTGGGGACCCAGTACTTC. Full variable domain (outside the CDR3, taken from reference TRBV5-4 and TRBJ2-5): ETGVTQSPTHLIKTRGQQVTLRCSSQSGHNTVSWYQQALGQGPQFIFQYYREEENGRGNFPPRFSGLQFPNYSSELNVNALELDDSALYLCASSLWGVGTQYFGPGTRLLVL.

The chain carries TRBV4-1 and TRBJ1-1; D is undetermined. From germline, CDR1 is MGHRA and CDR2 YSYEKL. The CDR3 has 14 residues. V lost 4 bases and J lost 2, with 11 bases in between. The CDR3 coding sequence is TGCGCCAGCAGCCTTTTCGGAGGTAACACTGAAGCTTTCTTT. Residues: CASSLFGGNTEAFF.

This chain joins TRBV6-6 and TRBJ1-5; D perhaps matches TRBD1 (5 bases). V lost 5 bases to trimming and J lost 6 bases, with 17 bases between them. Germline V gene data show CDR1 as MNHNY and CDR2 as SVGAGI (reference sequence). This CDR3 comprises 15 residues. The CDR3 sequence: CASSPPGPWGQPQHF. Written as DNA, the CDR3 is TGTGCCAGCAGTCCCCCGGGGCCGTGGGGTCAGCCCCAGCATTTT.

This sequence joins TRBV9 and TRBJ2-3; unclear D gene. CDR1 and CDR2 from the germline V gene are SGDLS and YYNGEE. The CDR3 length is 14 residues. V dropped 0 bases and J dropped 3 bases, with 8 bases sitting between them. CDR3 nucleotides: TGTGCCAGCAGCGTAGAAGTGGGGACAGATACGCAGTATTTT. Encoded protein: CASSVEVGTDTQYF.

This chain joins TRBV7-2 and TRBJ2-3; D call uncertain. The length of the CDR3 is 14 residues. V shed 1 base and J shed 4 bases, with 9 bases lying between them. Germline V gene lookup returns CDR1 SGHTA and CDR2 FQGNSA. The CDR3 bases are TGTGCCAGCAGCTTAGGGGGTAGCTCAGATACGCAGTATTTT. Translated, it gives CASSLGGSSDTQYF.

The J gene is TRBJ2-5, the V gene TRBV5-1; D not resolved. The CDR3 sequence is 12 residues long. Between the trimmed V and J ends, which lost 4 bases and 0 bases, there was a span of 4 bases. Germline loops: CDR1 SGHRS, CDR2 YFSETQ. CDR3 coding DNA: TGCGCCAGCAGCGTGTACCAAGAGACCCAGTACTTC. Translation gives CASSVYQETQYF. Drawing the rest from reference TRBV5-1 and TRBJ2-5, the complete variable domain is KAGVTQTPRYLIKTRGQQVTLSCSPISGHRSVSWYQQTPGQGLQFLFEYFSETQRNKGNFPGRFSGRQFSNSRSEMNVSTLELGDSALYLCASSVYQETQYFGPGTRLLVL.

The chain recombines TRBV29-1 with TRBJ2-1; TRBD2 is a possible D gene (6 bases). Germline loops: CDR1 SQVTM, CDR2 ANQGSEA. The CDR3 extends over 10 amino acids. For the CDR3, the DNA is TGCAGTGTAGCGGAGGATGAGCAGTTCTTC. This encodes CSVAEDEQFF.

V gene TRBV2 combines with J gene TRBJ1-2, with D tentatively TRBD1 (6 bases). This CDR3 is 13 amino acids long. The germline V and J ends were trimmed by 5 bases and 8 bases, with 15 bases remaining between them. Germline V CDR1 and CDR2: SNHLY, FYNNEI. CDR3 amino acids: CASSQDTGSGYTF. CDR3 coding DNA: TGTGCCAGCAGTCAGGATACAGGGTCAGGCTACACCTTC.

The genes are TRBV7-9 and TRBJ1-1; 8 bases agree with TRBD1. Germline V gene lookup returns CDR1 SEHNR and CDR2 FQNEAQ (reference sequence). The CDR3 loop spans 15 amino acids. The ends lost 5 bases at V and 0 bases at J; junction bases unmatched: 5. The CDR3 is CASSARQGMNTEAFF. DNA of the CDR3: TGTGCCAGCAGCGCACGACAGGGGATGAACACTGAAGCTTTCTTT. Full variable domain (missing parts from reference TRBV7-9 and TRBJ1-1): DTGVSQNPRHKITKRGQNVTFRCDPISEHNRLYWYRQTLGQGPEFLTYFQNEAQLEKSRLLSDRFSAERPKGSFSTLEIQRTEQGDSAMYLCASSARQGMNTEAFFGQGTRLTVV.

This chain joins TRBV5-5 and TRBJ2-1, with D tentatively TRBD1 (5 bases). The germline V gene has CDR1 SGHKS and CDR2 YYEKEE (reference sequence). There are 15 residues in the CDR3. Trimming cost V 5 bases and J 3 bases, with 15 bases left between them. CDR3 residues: CASSLKLDNYNEQFF. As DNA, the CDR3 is TGTGCCAGCAGTTTAAAATTGGACAACTACAATGAGCAGTTCTTC. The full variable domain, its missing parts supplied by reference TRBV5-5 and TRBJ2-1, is DAGVTQSPTHLIKTRGQQVTLRCSPISGHKSVSWYQQVLGQGPQFIFQYYEKEERGRGNFPDRFSARQFPNYSSELNVNALLLGDSALYLCASSLKLDNYNEQFFGPGTRLTVL.

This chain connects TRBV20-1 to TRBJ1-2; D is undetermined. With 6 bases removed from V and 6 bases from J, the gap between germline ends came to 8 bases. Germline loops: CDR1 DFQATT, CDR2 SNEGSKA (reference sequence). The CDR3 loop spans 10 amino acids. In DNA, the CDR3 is TGCAGTGCCCACAATGATGGCTACACCTTC. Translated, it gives CSAHNDGYTF.

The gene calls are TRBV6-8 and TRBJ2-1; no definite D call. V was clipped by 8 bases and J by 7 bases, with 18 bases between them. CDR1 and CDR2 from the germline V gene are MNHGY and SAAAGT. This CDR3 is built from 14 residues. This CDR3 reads CASPPGALGNEQFF. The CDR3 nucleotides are TGTGCCAGCCCGCCGGGCGCCCTGGGGAATGAGCAGTTCTTC.

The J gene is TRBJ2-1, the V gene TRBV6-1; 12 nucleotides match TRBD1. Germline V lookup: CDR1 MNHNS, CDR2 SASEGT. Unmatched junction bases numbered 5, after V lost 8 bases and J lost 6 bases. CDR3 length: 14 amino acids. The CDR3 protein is CASLRDRGRNEQFF. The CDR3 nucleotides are TGTGCCAGCCTCCGGGACAGGGGGCGCAATGAGCAGTTCTTC.

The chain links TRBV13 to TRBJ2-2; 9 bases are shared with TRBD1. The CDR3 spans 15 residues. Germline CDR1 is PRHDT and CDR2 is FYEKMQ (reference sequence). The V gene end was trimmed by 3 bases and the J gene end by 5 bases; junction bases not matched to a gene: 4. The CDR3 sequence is CASSFRDRETGELFF. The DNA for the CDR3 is TGTGCCAGCAGCTTCCGGGACAGGGAAACCGGGGAGCTGTTTTTT.